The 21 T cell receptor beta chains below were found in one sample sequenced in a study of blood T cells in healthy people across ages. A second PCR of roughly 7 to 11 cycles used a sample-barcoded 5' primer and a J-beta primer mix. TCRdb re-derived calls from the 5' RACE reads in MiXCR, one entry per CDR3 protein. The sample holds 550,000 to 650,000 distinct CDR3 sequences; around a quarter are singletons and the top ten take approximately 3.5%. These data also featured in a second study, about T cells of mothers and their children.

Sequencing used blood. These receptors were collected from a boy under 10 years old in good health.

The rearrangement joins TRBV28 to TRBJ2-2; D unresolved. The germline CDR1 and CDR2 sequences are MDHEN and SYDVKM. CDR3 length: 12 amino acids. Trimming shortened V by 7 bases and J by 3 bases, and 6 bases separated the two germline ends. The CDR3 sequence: CASISYTGELFF. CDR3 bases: TGTGCCAGCATCAGTTACACCGGGGAGCTGTTTTTT.

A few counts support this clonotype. CDR3 residues: CASSLEDRGWVNTEAFF. The CDR3 region has the DNA TGTGCCAGCAGCTTAGAAGACAGGGGTTGGGTGAACACTGAAGCTTTCTTT. The chain has TRBV11-2 and TRBJ1-1, with TRBD1 identical over 8 bases. Germline V gene sequence: CDR1 SGHAT, CDR2 FQNNGV. The CDR3 is 17 amino acids. J was trimmed by 0 bases and V by 0 bases; bases with no gene match: 6.

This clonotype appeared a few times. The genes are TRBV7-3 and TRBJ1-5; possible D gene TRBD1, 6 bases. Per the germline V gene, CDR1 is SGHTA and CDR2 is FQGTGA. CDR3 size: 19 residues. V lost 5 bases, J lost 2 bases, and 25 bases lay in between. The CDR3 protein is CASSSPQGRGEFGNQPQHF. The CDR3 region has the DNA TGTGCCAGCAGCAGTCCCCAGGGGAGAGGGGAATTCGGCAATCAGCCCCAGCATTTT.

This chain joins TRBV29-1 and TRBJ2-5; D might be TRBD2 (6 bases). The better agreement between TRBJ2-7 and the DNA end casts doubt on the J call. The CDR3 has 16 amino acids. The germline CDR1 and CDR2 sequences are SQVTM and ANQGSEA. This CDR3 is CSVMEWAGRLTYEQYF. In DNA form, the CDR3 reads TGCAGCGTCATGGAATGGGCGGGAAGGCTCACCTACGAGCAGTACTTC.

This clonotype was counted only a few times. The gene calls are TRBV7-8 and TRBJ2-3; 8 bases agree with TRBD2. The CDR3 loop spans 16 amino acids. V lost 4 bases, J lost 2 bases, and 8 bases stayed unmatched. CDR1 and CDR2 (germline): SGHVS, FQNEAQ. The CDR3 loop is CASSYETAGDTDTQYF. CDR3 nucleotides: TGTGCCAGCAGCTACGAGACAGCGGGAGACACAGATACGCAGTATTTT.

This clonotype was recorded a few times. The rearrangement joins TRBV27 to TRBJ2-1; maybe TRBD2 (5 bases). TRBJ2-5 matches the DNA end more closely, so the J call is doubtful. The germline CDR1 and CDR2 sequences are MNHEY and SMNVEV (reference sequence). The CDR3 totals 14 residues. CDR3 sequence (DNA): TGTGCCAGCAGTTTATTTCGGGGAGAAGAGACCCAGTACTTC. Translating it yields CASSLFRGEETQYF.

The DNA of the CDR3 is TGTGCCAGTAGTACCCGACAGGGGGGCTCCTACGAGCAGTACTTC. Protein sequence: CASSTRQGGSYEQYF. The chain employs TRBV19 and TRBJ2-7; 9 nucleotides align to TRBD1. Per germline, CDR1 LNHDA and CDR2 SQIVND (reference sequence). J lost 0 bases, V lost 4 bases, and 4 bases had no gene match. The CDR3 extends over 15 amino acids.

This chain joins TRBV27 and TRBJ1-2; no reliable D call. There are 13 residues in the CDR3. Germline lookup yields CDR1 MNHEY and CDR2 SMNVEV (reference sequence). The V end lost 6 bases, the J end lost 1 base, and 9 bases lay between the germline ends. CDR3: CASRTTLNYGYTF. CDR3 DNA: TGTGCCAGCAGGACGACTCTTAACTATGGCTACACCTTC.

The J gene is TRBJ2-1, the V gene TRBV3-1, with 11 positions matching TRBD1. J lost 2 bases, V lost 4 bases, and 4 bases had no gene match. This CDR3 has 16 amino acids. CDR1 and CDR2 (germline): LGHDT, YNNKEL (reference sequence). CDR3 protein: CASSPGTGGTYNEQFF. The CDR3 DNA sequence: TGTGCCAGCAGCCCCGGGACAGGGGGGACCTACAATGAGCAGTTCTTC.

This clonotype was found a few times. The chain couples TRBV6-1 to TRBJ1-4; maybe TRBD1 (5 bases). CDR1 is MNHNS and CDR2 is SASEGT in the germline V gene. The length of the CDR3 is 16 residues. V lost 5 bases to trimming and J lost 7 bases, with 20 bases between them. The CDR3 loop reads CASSTQGLGKVEKLFF. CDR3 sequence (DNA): TGTGCCAGCAGTACCCAGGGTCTTGGGAAGGTTGAAAAACTGTTTTTT.

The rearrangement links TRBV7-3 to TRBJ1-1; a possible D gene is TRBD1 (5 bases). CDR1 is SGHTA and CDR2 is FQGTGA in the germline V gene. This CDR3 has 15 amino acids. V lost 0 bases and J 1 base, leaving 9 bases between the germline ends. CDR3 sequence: CASSLTGTQNTEAFF. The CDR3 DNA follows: TGTGCCAGCAGCTTAACCGGGACGCAGAACACTGAAGCTTTCTTT.

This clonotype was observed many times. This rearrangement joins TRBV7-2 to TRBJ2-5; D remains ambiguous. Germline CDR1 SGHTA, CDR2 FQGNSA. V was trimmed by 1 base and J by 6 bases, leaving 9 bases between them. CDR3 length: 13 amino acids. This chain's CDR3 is CASSLGLGKTQYF. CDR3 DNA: TGTGCCAGCAGCTTAGGGTTGGGGAAGACCCAGTACTTC. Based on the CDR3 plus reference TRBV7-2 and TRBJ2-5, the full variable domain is GAGVSQSPSNKVTEKGKDVELRCDPISGHTALYWYRQSLGQGLEFLIYFQGNSAPDKSGLPSDRFSAERTGGSVSTLTIQRTQQEDSAVYLCASSLGLGKTQYFGPGTRLLVL.

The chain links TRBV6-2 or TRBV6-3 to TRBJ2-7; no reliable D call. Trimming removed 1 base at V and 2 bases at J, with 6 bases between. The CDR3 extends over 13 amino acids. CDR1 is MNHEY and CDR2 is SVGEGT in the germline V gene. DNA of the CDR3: TGTGCCAGCAGTTACTGGTCAGCCTACGAGCAGTACTTC. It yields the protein CASSYWSAYEQYF.

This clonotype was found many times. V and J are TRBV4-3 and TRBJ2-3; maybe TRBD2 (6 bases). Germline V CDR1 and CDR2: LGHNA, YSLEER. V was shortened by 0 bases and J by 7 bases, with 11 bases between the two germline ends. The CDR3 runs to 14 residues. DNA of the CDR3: TGCGCCAGCAGCCAAGATCAAACTAGCTATACGCAGTATTTT. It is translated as CASSQDQTSYTQYF.

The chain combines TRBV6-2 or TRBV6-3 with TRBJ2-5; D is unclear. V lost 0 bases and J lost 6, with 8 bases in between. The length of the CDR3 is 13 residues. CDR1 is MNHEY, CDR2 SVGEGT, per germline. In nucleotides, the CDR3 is TGTGCCAGCAGTTACTCGAGAGTCCAGACCCAGTACTTC. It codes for CASSYSRVQTQYF.

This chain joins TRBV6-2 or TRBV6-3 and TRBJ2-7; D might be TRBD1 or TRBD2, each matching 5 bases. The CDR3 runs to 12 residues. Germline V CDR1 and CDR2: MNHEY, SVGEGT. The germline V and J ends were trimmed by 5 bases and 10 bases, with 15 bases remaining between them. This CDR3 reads CASSRPRDPQYF. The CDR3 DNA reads TGTGCCAGCAGTCGCCCCCGGGACCCACAGTACTTC.

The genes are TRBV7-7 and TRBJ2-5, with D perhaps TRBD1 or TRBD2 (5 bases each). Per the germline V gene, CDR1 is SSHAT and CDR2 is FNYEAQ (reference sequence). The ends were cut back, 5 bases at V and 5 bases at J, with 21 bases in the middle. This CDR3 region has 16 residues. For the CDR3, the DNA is TGTGCCAGCAGCCCCGGAACCGGGACCTATACCGAGACCCAGTACTTC. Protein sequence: CASSPGTGTYTETQYF. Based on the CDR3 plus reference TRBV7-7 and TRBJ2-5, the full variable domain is GAGVSQSPRYKVTKRGQDVTLRCDPISSHATLYWYQQALGQGPEFLTYFNYEAQPDKSGLPSDRFSAERPEGSISTLTIQRTEQRDSAMYRCASSPGTGTYTETQYFGPGTRLLVL.

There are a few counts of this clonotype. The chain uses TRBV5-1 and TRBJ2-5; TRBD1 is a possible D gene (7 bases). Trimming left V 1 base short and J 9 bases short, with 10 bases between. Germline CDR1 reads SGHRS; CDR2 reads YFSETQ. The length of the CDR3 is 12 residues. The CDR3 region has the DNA TGCGCCAGCAGCTTGCAGGGGGAGGCCCAGTACTTC. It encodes CASSLQGEAQYF.

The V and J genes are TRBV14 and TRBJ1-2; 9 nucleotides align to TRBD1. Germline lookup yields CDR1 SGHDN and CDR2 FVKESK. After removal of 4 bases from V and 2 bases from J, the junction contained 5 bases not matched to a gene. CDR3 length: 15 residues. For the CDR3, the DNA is TGTGCCAGCAGCCGCACCGGGACAGGGAACTATGGCTACACCTTC. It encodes CASSRTGTGNYGYTF.

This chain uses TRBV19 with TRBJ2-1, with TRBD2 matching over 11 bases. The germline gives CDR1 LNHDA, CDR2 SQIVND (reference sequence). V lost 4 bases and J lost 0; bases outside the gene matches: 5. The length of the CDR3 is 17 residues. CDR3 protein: CASSKRLAGFSYNEQFF. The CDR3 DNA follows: TGTGCCAGTAGTAAACGACTAGCGGGATTCTCCTACAATGAGCAGTTCTTC.

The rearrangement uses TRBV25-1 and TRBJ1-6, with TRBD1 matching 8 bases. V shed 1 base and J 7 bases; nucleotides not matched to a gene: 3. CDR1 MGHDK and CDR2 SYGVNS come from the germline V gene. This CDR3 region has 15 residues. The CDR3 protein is CASSESTGGNSPLHF. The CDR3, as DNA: TGTGCCAGCAGTGAATCAACAGGGGGAAATTCACCCCTCCACTTT. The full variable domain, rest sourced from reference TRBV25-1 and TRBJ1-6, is EADIYQTPRYLVIGTGKKITLECSQTMGHDKMYWYQQDPGMELHLIHYSYGVNSTEKGDLSSESTVSRIRTEHFPLTLESARPSHTSQYLCASSESTGGNSPLHFGNGTRLTVT.